The sequence of this T cell receptor beta chain was determined in a study of PD-1 blockade in classical Hodgkin lymphoma. Study outcomes and limitations: As was reported, newly diagnosed patients showed lower baseline TCR diversity than healthy donors did.

The data were produced by immunoSEQ multiplex PCR, yet TCRdb's version contains in-frame clones alone and is incomplete. The sample includes some 21,000 clones, around 94% of them seen just once. Of note for this clone: Antigen unknown.

As for time point: newly diagnosed, previously untreated cHL patient sample. CDR1 and CDR2 from the germline V gene are SEHNR and FQNEAQ (reference sequence). CDR3 size: 16 residues. Deletions cut 1 base from V and 8 bases from J, with 17 bases between. Sequences were obtained from peripheral blood mononuclear cells (PBMCs). This TCR derives from a human donor with classical Hodgkin lymphoma. This rearrangement joins TRBV7-9 to TRBJ1-4, with D possibly TRBD1 on 6 matching bases. CDR3 in amino acids: CASSLGPGRGKEKLFF. CDR3 sequence (DNA): TGTGCCAGCAGCTTAGGTCCAGGCAGGGGAAAAGAAAAACTGTTTTTT. Filled out from reference TRBV7-9 and TRBJ1-4, the complete variable domain reads DTGVSQNPRHKITKRGQNVTFRCDPISEHNRLYWYRQTLGQGPEFLTYFQNEAQLEKSRLLSDRFSAERPKGSFSTLEIQRTEQGDSAMYLCASSLGPGRGKEKLFFGSGTQLSVL.